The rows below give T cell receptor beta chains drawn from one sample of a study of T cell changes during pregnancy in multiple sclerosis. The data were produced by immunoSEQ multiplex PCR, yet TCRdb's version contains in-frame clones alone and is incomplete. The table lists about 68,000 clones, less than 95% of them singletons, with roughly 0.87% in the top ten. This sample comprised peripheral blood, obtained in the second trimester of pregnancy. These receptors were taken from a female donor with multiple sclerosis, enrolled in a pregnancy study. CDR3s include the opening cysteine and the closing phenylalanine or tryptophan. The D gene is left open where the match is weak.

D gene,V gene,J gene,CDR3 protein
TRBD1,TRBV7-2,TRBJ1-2,CASSGTGAGWGYTF
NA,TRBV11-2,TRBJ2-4,CASSAQSRGDIQYF
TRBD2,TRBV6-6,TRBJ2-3,CASRRTSGVPTDTQYF
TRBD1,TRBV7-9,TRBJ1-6,CASSFTGVFNSPLHF
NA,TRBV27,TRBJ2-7,CASSFSFAGRSPLYEQYF
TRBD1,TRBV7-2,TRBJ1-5,CASSPDRGSNQPQHF
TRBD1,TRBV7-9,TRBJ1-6,CASSPQDRGYSPLHF
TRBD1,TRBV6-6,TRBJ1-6,CASSLAGQRNSPLHF
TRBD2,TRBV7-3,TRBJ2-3,CASSFLAGGPGTDTQYF
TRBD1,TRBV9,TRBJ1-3,CASSVGTGASGNTIYF
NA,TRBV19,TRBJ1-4,CASSIRLLATNEKLFF
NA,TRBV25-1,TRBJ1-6,CASSPEPGTSLNSPLHF
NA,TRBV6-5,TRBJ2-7,CASSYSAGTYEQYF
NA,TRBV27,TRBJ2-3,CASSPPGLITDTQYF
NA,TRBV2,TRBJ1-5,CASSKQQGGVQPQHF
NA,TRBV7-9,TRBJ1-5,CASSETQGRQPQHF
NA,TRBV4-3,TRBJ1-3,CASSQDRSTGNTIYF